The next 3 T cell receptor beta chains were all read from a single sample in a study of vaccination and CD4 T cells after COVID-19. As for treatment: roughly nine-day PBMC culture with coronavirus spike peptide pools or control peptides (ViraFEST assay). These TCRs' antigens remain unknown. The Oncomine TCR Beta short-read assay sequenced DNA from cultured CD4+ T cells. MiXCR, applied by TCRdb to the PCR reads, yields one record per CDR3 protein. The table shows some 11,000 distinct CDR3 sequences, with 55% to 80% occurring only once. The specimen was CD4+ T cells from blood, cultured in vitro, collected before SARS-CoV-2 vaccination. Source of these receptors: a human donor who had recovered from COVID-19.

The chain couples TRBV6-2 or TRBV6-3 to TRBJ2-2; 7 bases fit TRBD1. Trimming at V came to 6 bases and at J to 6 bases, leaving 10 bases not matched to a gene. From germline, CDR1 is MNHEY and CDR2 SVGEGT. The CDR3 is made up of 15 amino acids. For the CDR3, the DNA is TGTGCCAGCAGAAGAACCGGGCAGGGGGCCGGGGAGCTGTTTTTT. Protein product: CASRRTGQGAGELFF.

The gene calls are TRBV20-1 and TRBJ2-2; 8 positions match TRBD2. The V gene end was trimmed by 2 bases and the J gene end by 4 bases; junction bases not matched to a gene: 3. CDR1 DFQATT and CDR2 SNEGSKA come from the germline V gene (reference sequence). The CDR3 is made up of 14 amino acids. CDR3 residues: CSARSGSGTGELFF. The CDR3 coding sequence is TGCAGTGCTAGAAGCGGGAGTGGCACCGGGGAGCTGTTTTTT.

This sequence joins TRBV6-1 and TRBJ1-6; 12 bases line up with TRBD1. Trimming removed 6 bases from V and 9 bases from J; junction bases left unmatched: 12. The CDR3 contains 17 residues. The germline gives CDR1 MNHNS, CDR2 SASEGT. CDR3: CASRVSGGQGAVSPLHF. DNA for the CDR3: TGTGCCAGCAGGGTCTCAGGGGGACAGGGGGCTGTTTCACCCCTCCACTTT.